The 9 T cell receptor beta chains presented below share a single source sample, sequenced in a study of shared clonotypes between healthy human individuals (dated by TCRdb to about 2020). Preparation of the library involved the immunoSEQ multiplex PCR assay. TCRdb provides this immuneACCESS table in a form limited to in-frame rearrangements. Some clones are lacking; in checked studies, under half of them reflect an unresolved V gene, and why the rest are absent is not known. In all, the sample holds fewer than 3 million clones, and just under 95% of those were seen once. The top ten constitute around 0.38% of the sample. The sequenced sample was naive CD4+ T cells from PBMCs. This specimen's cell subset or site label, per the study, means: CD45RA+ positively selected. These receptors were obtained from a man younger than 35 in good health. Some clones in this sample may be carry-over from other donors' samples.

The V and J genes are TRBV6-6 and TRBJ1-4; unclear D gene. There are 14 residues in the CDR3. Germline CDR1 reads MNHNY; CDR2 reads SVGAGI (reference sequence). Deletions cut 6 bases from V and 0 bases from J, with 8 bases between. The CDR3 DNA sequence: TGTGCCAGCAGGCCCCCCGCAACTAATGAAAAACTGTTTTTT. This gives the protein CASRPPATNEKLFF.

Here the CDR3 DNA reads TGCGCCAGCAGCCAAGGGGGAGGGCGGTGGGGGGATACGCAGTATTTT. Residues: CASSQGGGRWGDTQYF. J is TRBJ2-3 and V is TRBV4-1; TRBD2 matches at 7 bases. From germline, CDR1 is MGHRA and CDR2 YSYEKL. The CDR3 extends over 16 amino acids. J was trimmed by 6 bases and V by 1 base; bases with no gene match: 10.

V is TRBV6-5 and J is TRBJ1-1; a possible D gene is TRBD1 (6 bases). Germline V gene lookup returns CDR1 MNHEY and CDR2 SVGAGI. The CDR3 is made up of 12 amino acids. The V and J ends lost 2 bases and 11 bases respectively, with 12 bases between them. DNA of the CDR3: TGTGCCAGCAGTTACATTCAGGGGCAGGCTTTCTTT. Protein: CASSYIQGQAFF.

The CDR3 sequence: CASRTGDQETQYF. The DNA of the CDR3 is TGTGCCAGTCGGACAGGGGACCAAGAGACCCAGTACTTC. This rearrangement joins TRBV27 to TRBJ2-5, with 9 nucleotides matching TRBD1. The J segment lost 0 bases and the V segment lost 9 bases, leaving 2 bases of the junction unmatched. Germline lookup yields CDR1 MNHEY and CDR2 SMNVEV (reference sequence). This CDR3 has 13 residues.

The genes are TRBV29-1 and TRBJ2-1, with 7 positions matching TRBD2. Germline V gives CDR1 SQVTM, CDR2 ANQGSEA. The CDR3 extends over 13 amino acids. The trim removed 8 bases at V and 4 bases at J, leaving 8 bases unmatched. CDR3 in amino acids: CSSAGLLYNEQFF. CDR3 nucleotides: TGCAGCTCAGCGGGACTCCTATACAATGAGCAGTTCTTC.

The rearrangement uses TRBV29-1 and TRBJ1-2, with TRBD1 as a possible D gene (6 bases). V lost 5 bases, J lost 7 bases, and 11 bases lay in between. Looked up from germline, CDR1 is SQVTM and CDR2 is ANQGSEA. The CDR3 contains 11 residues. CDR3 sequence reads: CSVIQGSGYTF. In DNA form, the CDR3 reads TGCAGCGTTATACAGGGATCTGGCTACACCTTC.

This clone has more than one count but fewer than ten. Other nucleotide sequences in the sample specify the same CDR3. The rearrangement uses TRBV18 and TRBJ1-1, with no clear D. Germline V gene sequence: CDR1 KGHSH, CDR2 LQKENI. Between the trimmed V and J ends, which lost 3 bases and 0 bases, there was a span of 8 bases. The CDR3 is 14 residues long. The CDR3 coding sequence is TGTGCCAGCTCACCCCCGGGCCTGAACACTGAAGCTTTCTTT. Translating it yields CASSPPGLNTEAFF.

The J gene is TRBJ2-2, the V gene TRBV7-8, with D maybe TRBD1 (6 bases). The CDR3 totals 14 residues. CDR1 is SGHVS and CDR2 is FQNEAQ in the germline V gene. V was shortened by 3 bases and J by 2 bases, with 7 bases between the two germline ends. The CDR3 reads CASSLDRNTGELFF. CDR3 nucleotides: TGTGCCAGCAGCTTGGACAGAAACACCGGGGAGCTGTTTTTT.

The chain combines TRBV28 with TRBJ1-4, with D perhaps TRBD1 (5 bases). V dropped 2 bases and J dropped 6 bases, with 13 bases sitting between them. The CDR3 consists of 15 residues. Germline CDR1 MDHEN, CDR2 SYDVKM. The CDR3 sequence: CASSLPPGRHEKLFF. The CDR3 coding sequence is TGTGCCAGCAGTTTACCTCCGGGACGACATGAAAAACTGTTTTTT. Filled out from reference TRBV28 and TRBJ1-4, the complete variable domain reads DVKVTQSSRYLVKRTGEKVFLECVQDMDHENMFWYRQDPGLGLRLIYFSYDVKMKEKGDIPEGYSVSREKKERFSLILESASTNQTSMYLCASSLPPGRHEKLFFGSGTQLSVL.